This entry is about one T cell receptor beta chain. This clonotype was recorded many times. Its antigen specificity is not known. Base qualities are missing; no much larger clone stands one base away. Per the germline V gene (reference sequence), SEHNR is the CDR1 and FQNEAQ is the CDR2. V is pared back by 5 bases and J by 3 bases, with 17 bases lying between the germline termini. The cysteine opens and the phenylalanine closes a CDR3 of 15 amino acids. Of all the DNA, just the CDR3 is kept, 45 bases in frame from base 1. This sample is drawn from a study of Graves' ophthalmopathy and Graves' hyperthyroidism (dated by TCRdb to between 2017 and 2018). For the study in its entirety: Peripheral blood was collected at initial diagnosis, before any treatment. To explore V-J signatures distinguishing ophthalmopathy from hyperthyroidism, a discovery set of approximately 100 patients (roughly 45 ophthalmopathy, some 57 stable hyperthyroidism) was enrolled. An independent validation cohort was composed of 18 hyperthyroidism patients and about 17 patients who later progressed from hyperthyroidism to ophthalmopathy. In total, 120 to 150 blood samples were TCR-sequenced: 40 to 45 ophthalmopathy, roughly 77 hyperthyroidism and about 17 hyperthyroidism-to-ophthalmopathy patients. The 75 to 100 discovery patients were randomly split 7:3 into training and test sets. In over five hyperthyroidism patients, T-cell repertoires of thyroid tissue and blood were compared. Following sample collection, hyperthyroidism patients were given methimazole at a starting dose of 30 mg daily, and ophthalmopathy patients were given high-dose intravenous methylprednisolone. TCR beta repertoire signatures were used to distinguish Graves' ophthalmopathy from Graves' hyperthyroidism and to predict progression to ophthalmopathy. The study at large found these results: In validation, the model predicted ophthalmopathy progression with about 70% sensitivity and approximately 75% specificity; approximately 12 predicted patients were CT-confirmed with GO in a median of approximately six months. The 13-signature model separated ophthalmopathy from stable hyperthyroidism with about 86% sensitivity and 81.08% specificity in cross-validation, and 80%/75% in the test set. No statistical method was used to set the sample size in advance, and the investigators knew which group each participant was assigned to. Most expanded thyroid clonotypes with frequency above 0.001 were also detected in blood, suggesting blood repertoires may reflect the thyroid immune response.

For repertoire sequencing, the TCR beta CDR3 regions were amplified from RNA transcripts. The first round was an RT-PCR using HTBI primers with the Qiagen OneStep RT-PCR kit, and this first round was followed by a second-round multiplex PCR, then size selection and purification. The libraries underwent paired-end sequencing with 100 bp reads on an Illumina HiSeq2000. As for the original processing: SOAPnuke was used to process the reads, throwing out any read that had adapters, had uncalled bases, had a mean Phred below 15, or lacked an exact constant-primer or identifier match. High-quality paired reads were merged with COPE v1.2.5. Clonotypes were defined as unique nucleotide sequences and were aligned to IMGT TRB V, D and J references using MiTCR v1.1. Analysis was restricted to V-J combinations with a frequency above 0.0001, which covered about 99% of repertoires. A TCR clonal expansion and chaos score per V-J combination was defined as the ratio of F50 clonal expansion to chaos observed in the TCRdist matrix. Welch's t-statistics and random forest were used to narrow the features down to more than 10 V-J combinations, which were then fed into a naive Bayes classifier. The Morisita-Horn index was used to measure how similar the thyroid and blood repertoires were. The public sequencing data were trimmed at Q25 with fastp and processed into clonotypes with MiXCR by TCRdb, which kept only in-frame beta chains. Identical CDR3 protein sequences are pooled into one entry, listed with their most common genes and DNA. The V and J calls, along with clone size, are taken from TCRdb and not from the paper's own processing. The sample table holds hundreds of thousands of distinct CDR3 sequences, of which roughly 21% were seen once. The ten top clones hold roughly 3% of the sample.

A patient counted as having stable hyperthyroidism if there was no progression to ophthalmopathy within 18 months of follow-up. Hyperthyroidism patients were newly diagnosed, with disease duration under 2 months, and aged 18 to 65 years. Patients were excluded if they had other autoimmune diseases, uncontrolled infections, pregnancy or lactation. Clinical symptoms, serum thyroxine, TRAb, thyroid ultrasound and orbital computed tomography were used for diagnosis. PBMCs were isolated from 7.5 to 10 ml of fresh peripheral blood by Ficoll-Paque density gradient centrifugation. Total RNA was extracted using Trizol reagent, and RNA quality was checked on an Agilent 2100 Bioanalyzer.

The chain is assembled from TRBV7-9 and TRBJ2-7; tentative D gene TRBD2, with 6 bases matching. This receptor was taken from a woman under 30 with stable Graves' hyperthyroidism. Donor details come from another sample of the same person, matched by shared clones. Specimen: peripheral blood. In nucleotides, the sequence is TGTGCCAGCAGCGGCCGACTAGGTGTGGGCTACGAGCAGTACTTC. Its amino acids are CASSGRLGVGYEQYF.